This T cell receptor beta chain emerged from a study of beta chain features in type 1 diabetes. Looking at the study overall: Cells sorted and examined across all samples totaled approximately 100,000,000.

Trimming cost V 1 base and J 1 base; bases outside gene matches: 6. The CDR3 runs to 17 residues. Germline loops: CDR1 SGDLS, CDR2 YYNGEE. Sorted CD4+ subsets: naive, central memory, regulatory, stem cell-like memory (CD45RO/CCR7/CD25/CD127/CD95/CD27 panel). Sorted populations all had greater than 98% purity. Study results and caveats: Researchers reported that naive, central memory and Treg TCRB repertoires appeared more similar in patients than in healthy donors.

To note about this clone: The antigen is not known.

Reverse transcription of all isolated RNA meant that expressed TCRB transcripts were sequenced. Clones were sequenced by immunoSEQ multiplex PCR, and TCRdb holds only the in-frame ones, with some missing. The sample consists of under 250,000 clones, less than 35% of them appearing once. V is TRBV9 and J is TRBJ2-2; TRBD2 aligns across 8 bases. The specimen sequenced was central memory CD4+ T cells from blood. The TCR comes from a young man in good health. CDR3 DNA: TGTGCCAGCAGCGTACGCCCTAGCGGGCAGAACACCGGGGAGCTGTTTTTT. Its translation is CASSVRPSGQNTGELFF.